Following are 30 T cell receptor beta chains from one sample sequenced in a study of shared clonotypes between healthy human individuals. Here immunoSEQ multiplex PCR was the method, and the copy in TCRdb shows in-frame clones only, minus some. Here the sample spans fewer than 650,000 clones, around 78% being singletons. The sequencing input was PBMCs. These receptors all come from a woman aged 40 to 50 in good health. Some clones in this sample may be carry-over from other donors' samples.

The chain carries TRBV5-1 and TRBJ2-1, with D maybe TRBD2 (6 bases). Trimming stripped 3 bases from V and 3 bases from J, with 13 bases between. Germline loops: CDR1 SGHRS, CDR2 YFSETQ. The CDR3 has 15 residues. Here the CDR3 DNA reads TGCGCCAGCAGCTCATATCCGGGACTCTACAATGAGCAGTTCTTC. Amino acid sequence: CASSSYPGLYNEQFF.

On this clone: One base away lies a much larger clone, so this may be a sequencing read error. Other DNA sequences in this specimen translate into the identical CDR3. The V gene is TRBV5-1, the J gene TRBJ1-5; D is possibly TRBD1 (5 bases). Trimming cost V 2 bases and J 5 bases, with 8 bases left between them. The CDR3 is 13 residues long. Germline values: CDR1 SGHRS, CDR2 YFSETQ. CDR3 sequence: CASSLVGDQPQHF. Here the CDR3 DNA reads TGCGCCAGCAGCTTAGTGGGGGATCAGCCCCAGCATTTT.

The rearrangement joins TRBV28 to TRBJ2-5; 9 bases are shared with TRBD1. The CDR3 runs 15 residues. Looked up from germline, CDR1 is MDHEN and CDR2 is SYDVKM. V was clipped by 7 bases and J by 6 bases; unmatched bases: 12. The CDR3 region is CASTPRTGVGKTQYF. The CDR3 bases are TGTGCCAGCACCCCCCGGACAGGGGTCGGGAAGACCCAGTACTTC.

This chain links TRBV5-5 with TRBJ1-4, with a weak D call TRBD1 (6 bases). Looked up from germline, CDR1 is SGHKS and CDR2 is YYEKEE (reference sequence). V was trimmed by 4 bases and J by 8 bases, leaving 21 bases between them. This CDR3 is built from 16 residues. The CDR3 DNA reads TGTGCCAGCAGCCCACACACGGGGGGCTCGGAGGAAAAACTGTTTTTT. Translated, it gives CASSPHTGGSEEKLFF.

This chain uses TRBV27 with TRBJ1-3; 8 nucleotides align to TRBD1. J gave up 2 bases and V 5 bases, and 5 bases lay outside the gene matches. The length of the CDR3 is 15 residues. Germline loops: CDR1 MNHEY, CDR2 SMNVEV (reference sequence). The CDR3: CASSRQGATGNTIYF. CDR3 in DNA: TGTGCCAGCAGTCGTCAGGGGGCGACTGGAAACACCATATATTTT.

In its sample, this clone was seen a few times. The rearrangement uses TRBV2 and TRBJ1-2, with D possibly matching TRBD1 (5 bases). The CDR3 contains 11 residues. V lost 7 bases and J lost 4, with 7 bases in between. From germline, CDR1 is SNHLY and CDR2 FYNNEI. DNA for the CDR3: TGTGCCAGCAAAGACAGCTATGGCTACACCTTC. This translates into CASKDSYGYTF. The variable domain in full, with the rest retrieved from reference TRBV2 and TRBJ1-2, is EPEVTQTPSHQVTQMGQEVILRCVPISNHLYFYWYRQILGQKVEFLVSFYNNEISEKSEIFDDQFSVERPDGSNFTLKIRSTKLEDSAMYFCASKDSYGYTFGSGTRLTVV.

The chain combines TRBV7-9 with TRBJ1-3; D unclear. CDR1 is SEHNR and CDR2 is FQNEAQ in the germline V gene (reference sequence). Trimming left V 5 bases short and J 0 bases short, with 8 bases between. The CDR3 has 14 amino acids. CDR3 nucleotide sequence: TGTGCCAGCAGCCCATTAAACTCTGGAAACACCATATATTTT. Translation gives CASSPLNSGNTIYF.

This clone showed up just once. Additional DNA sequences in this sample encode the identical CDR3. The V and J genes are TRBV7-2 and TRBJ2-2, with TRBD2 as a possible D gene (6 bases). From germline, CDR1 is SGHTA and CDR2 FQGNSA. This CDR3 is built from 14 residues. Trimming removed 3 bases from V and 2 bases from J, with 7 bases in between. In DNA, the CDR3 is TGTGCCAGCAGCTTTAGCGGAAACACCGGGGAGCTGTTTTTT. Translation gives CASSFSGNTGELFF.

V usage is TRBV11-1 and J usage is TRBJ2-7, with 7 bases identical to TRBD1. The V gene's germline CDR1 is SGHAT and CDR2 FQDESV (reference sequence). The CDR3 is 14 residues long. After removal of 3 bases from V and 0 bases from J, the junction contained 2 bases not matched to a gene. This CDR3 is CASSFWDSSYEQYF. DNA for the CDR3: TGTGCCAGCAGCTTCTGGGACAGCTCCTACGAGCAGTACTTC.

The chain links TRBV4-2 to TRBJ2-1, with D possibly being TRBD2 (6 bases). Germline CDR1 reads LGHNA; CDR2 reads YNFKEQ. This CDR3 contains 14 residues. The ends were cut back, 6 bases at V and 5 bases at J, with 14 bases in the middle. In nucleotides, the CDR3 is TGTGCCAGCAGACACATCTTAGCGGACAATGAGCAGTTCTTC. This sequence encodes CASRHILADNEQFF.

The chain joins TRBV9 to TRBJ2-3, with TRBD2 identical over 12 bases. The CDR3 is 19 residues long. From germline, CDR1 is SGDLS and CDR2 YYNGEE. J gave up 4 bases and V 0 bases, and 12 bases lay outside the gene matches. CDR3 DNA: TGTGCCAGCAGCGTAGCTTCATGGGGGGCTAGCGGGAGGGCAGATACGCAGTATTTT. Protein product: CASSVASWGASGRADTQYF.

This rearrangement joins TRBV6-1 to TRBJ1-1; D possibly corresponds to TRBD1 (5 bases). Germline V gives CDR1 MNHNS, CDR2 SASEGT. This CDR3 is 13 amino acids long. V shed 5 bases and J shed 1 base, with 8 bases lying between them. The CDR3 region has the DNA TGTGCCAGCAGTTGGGGGGGGAACACTGAAGCTTTCTTT. It encodes CASSWGGNTEAFF.

The V gene is TRBV18, the J gene TRBJ1-1; TRBD1 aligns across 7 bases. The J segment lost 4 bases and the V segment lost 2 bases, leaving 1 base of the junction unmatched. The CDR3 has 13 amino acids. Germline-derived CDR1 and CDR2 are KGHSH and LQKENI. This CDR3 reads CASSPGQVTEAFF. CDR3 nucleotide sequence: TGTGCCAGCTCACCAGGACAGGTCACTGAAGCTTTCTTT.

This clone was counted a few times. V is TRBV28 and J is TRBJ2-7; tentatively, D is TRBD2 (5 bases). V was clipped by 2 bases and J by 5 bases, with 10 bases between them. In germline, CDR1 is MDHEN, CDR2 SYDVKM. This CDR3 has 13 residues. CDR3 sequence reads: CASSLSGSHEQYF. The CDR3 nucleotides are TGTGCCAGCAGTTTAAGTGGGAGCCACGAGCAGTACTTC.

The V gene is TRBV29-1, the J gene TRBJ2-7; tentatively, D is TRBD1 (5 bases). Germline CDR1 is SQVTM and CDR2 is ANQGSEA. This CDR3 comprises 13 residues. The V end lost 5 bases, the J end lost 2 bases, and 13 bases lay between the germline ends. The chain's CDR3 is CSVLGQGTYEQYF. The CDR3 nucleotides are TGCAGCGTTCTGGGCCAGGGAACCTACGAGCAGTACTTC.

The CDR3 reads CASTLGQNYGYTF. Written as DNA, the CDR3 is TGTGCCAGCACGCTGGGACAGAACTATGGCTACACCTTC. V gene TRBV21-1 combines with J gene TRBJ1-2; TRBD1, as called in the table, went unchecked against the DNA. TRBV21-1 is shown as a pseudogene. The CDR3 contains 13 residues.

The chain carries TRBV9 and TRBJ2-5, with a weak D call TRBD2 (6 bases). The CDR3 runs 14 residues. Trimming pared 4 bases from V and 4 bases from J, leaving 14 bases between. Germline CDR1 SGDLS, CDR2 YYNGEE. CDR3 nucleotide sequence: TGTGCCAGCAGCATAGTGGGGGGTGGAGAGACCCAGTACTTC. As protein: CASSIVGGGETQYF. The whole variable domain, remainder taken from reference TRBV9 and TRBJ2-5, is DSGVTQTPKHLITATGQRVTLRCSPRSGDLSVYWYQQSLDQGLQFLIQYYNGEERAKGNILERFSAQQFPDLHSELNLSSLELGDSALYFCASSIVGGGETQYFGPGTRLLVL.

This sequence joins TRBV15 and TRBJ2-1; D perhaps matches TRBD2 (6 bases). This CDR3 has 17 residues. Germline CDR1 reads LNHNV; CDR2 reads YYDKDF (reference sequence). V dropped 1 base and J dropped 2 bases, with 15 bases sitting between them. CDR3 in DNA: TGTGCCACCAGCAGAGCCGCCGGGACTGCGGCCTACAATGAGCAGTTCTTC. It codes for CATSRAAGTAAYNEQFF.

This sequence joins TRBV15 and TRBJ1-2, with D possibly being TRBD1 (5 bases). This CDR3 contains 13 residues. The V end lost 3 bases, the J end lost 4 bases, and 9 bases lay between the germline ends. The germline CDR1 and CDR2 sequences are LNHNV and YYDKDF (reference sequence). CDR3 loop: CATSRKRGYGYTF. The CDR3 DNA follows: TGTGCCACCAGCAGGAAGAGGGGCTATGGCTACACCTTC.

V is TRBV5-1 and J is TRBJ1-1, with a possible D match to TRBD1 (6 bases). Trimming removed 5 bases at V and 0 bases at J, with 11 bases between. Germline V gene sequence: CDR1 SGHRS, CDR2 YFSETQ. The CDR3 runs 14 residues. CDR3 DNA: TGCGCCAGCAGACAGGGAGCCATGAACACTGAAGCTTTCTTT. Its translation: CASRQGAMNTEAFF.

As to this clone: This is likely an artifact of a read error, given a far larger clone one base away. Other DNA sequences of this sample code for an identical CDR3. V and J are TRBV19 and TRBJ2-5, with a weak D call TRBD2 (6 bases). The CDR3 is made up of 14 amino acids. Trimming took 4 bases from V and 5 from J, leaving 14 bases between them. The V gene's germline CDR1 is LNHDA and CDR2 SQIVND (reference sequence). CDR3 region: CASSNPGVGETQYF. The DNA for the CDR3 is TGTGCCAGTAGTAACCCGGGAGTAGGGGAGACCCAGTACTTC.

This clone has more than one count but fewer than ten. The chain carries TRBV6-4 and TRBJ2-1, with a tentative D call TRBD2 (6 bases). Trimming pared 3 bases from V and 0 bases from J, leaving 12 bases between. Germline V CDR1 and CDR2: MRHNA, SNTAGT. The CDR3 totals 16 residues. This chain's CDR3 is CASSDADGSSYNEQFF. The CDR3 coding sequence is TGTGCCAGCAGTGATGCGGACGGGAGCTCCTACAATGAGCAGTTCTTC.

The chain has TRBV28 and TRBJ1-4; D remains unclear. Germline CDR1 MDHEN, CDR2 SYDVKM. The CDR3 length is 15 residues. V shed 2 bases and J shed 0 bases, with 7 bases lying between them. The CDR3 DNA reads TGTGCCAGCAGTTTAAGGGCAGCAACTAATGAAAAACTGTTTTTT. Its translation is CASSLRAATNEKLFF. The full variable domain, its missing parts supplied by reference TRBV28 and TRBJ1-4, is DVKVTQSSRYLVKRTGEKVFLECVQDMDHENMFWYRQDPGLGLRLIYFSYDVKMKEKGDIPEGYSVSREKKERFSLILESASTNQTSMYLCASSLRAATNEKLFFGSGTQLSVL.

The chain couples TRBV29-1 to TRBJ2-1; tentatively, D is TRBD2 (6 bases). Germline CDR1 is SQVTM and CDR2 is ANQGSEA. Trimming took 6 bases from V and 8 from J, leaving 17 bases between them. CDR3 length: 13 residues. The CDR3 protein is CSVGRDARDEQFF. The DNA for the CDR3 is TGCAGCGTAGGGCGGGACGCGCGGGATGAGCAGTTCTTC.

This clone was seen more than once but under ten times. The J gene is TRBJ2-4, the V gene TRBV2; tentative D call: TRBD1 (6 bases). The CDR3 runs 12 residues. Trimming left V 7 bases short and J 6 bases short, with 10 bases between. Germline V lookup: CDR1 SNHLY, CDR2 FYNNEI. CDR3 sequence reads: CASKGDGNIQYF. CDR3 bases: TGTGCCAGCAAGGGGGATGGAAACATTCAGTACTTC.

The J gene is TRBJ1-3, the V gene TRBV18; 9 bases match TRBD1. From germline, CDR1 is KGHSH and CDR2 LQKENI. With 4 bases clipped from V and 0 bases from J, the junction kept 13 bases outside the gene matches. The length of the CDR3 is 19 residues. CDR3 in amino acids: CASSHYSGTGMGSGNTIYF. The DNA for the CDR3 is TGTGCCAGCTCACACTACTCCGGGACAGGGATGGGCTCTGGAAACACCATATATTTT.

This clone was counted at least ten times. The CDR3 DNA sequence: TGTGCCAGCAGTGAAGGGGGCACCCTCTATGGCTACACCTTC. It specifies CASSEGGTLYGYTF. The chain has TRBV2 and TRBJ1-2, with D perhaps TRBD1 (5 bases). The CDR3 length is 14 residues. With 1 base removed from V and 4 bases from J, the gap between germline ends came to 10 bases. Germline V gene sequence: CDR1 SNHLY, CDR2 FYNNEI.

This clone has a handful of counts. This rearrangement joins TRBV6-1 to TRBJ2-6; the D gene could be TRBD1 or TRBD2 (5 bases each). The CDR3 covers 15 residues. V lost 4 bases to trimming and J lost 4 bases, with 11 bases between them. Germline V gene sequence: CDR1 MNHNS, CDR2 SASEGT. In nucleotides, the CDR3 is TGTGCCAGCAGTGGTGGGGGTGCAGGGGCCAACGTCCTGACTTTC. It encodes CASSGGGAGANVLTF.

This chain uses TRBV6-1 with TRBJ2-4; 9 positions agree with TRBD1. Germline loops: CDR1 MNHNS, CDR2 SASEGT. The junction had 3 bases not matched to a gene; V was cut back by 8 bases and J by 4 bases. The CDR3 runs 13 residues. CDR3 region: CASVGQGKNIQYF. The DNA of the CDR3 is TGTGCCAGCGTCGGACAGGGGAAAAACATTCAGTACTTC.

The rearrangement uses TRBV7-8 and TRBJ2-3, with 8 bases fitting TRBD1. CDR3 length equals 17 residues. V gave up 5 bases and J gave up 6 bases; unmatched junction bases: 16. From germline, CDR1 is SGHVS and CDR2 FQNEAQ. CDR3 sequence: CASSQTQGASLFDTQYF. CDR3 bases: TGTGCCAGCAGCCAAACGCAGGGGGCGAGTCTCTTCGATACGCAGTATTTT.